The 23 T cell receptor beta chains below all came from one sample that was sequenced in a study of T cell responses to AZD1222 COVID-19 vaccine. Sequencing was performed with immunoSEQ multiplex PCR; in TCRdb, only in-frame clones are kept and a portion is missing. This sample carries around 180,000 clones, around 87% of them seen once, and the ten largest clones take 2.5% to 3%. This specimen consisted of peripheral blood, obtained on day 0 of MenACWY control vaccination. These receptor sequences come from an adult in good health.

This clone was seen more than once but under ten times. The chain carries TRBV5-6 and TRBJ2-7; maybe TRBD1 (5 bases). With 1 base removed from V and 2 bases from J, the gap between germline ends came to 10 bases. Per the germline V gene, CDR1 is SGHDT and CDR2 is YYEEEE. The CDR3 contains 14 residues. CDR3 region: CASSLRTRAYEQYF. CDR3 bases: TGTGCCAGCAGCTTGAGGACAAGGGCCTACGAGCAGTACTTC.

Written as DNA, the CDR3 is TGTGCCAGCAGTTTATTGGGGGGCGCCCACAATGAGCAGTTCTTC. This encodes CASSLLGGAHNEQFF. The rearrangement joins TRBV27 to TRBJ2-1; D might be TRBD1 or TRBD2, each matching 6 bases. V was pared by 1 base and J by 5 bases, with 12 bases between. This CDR3 is built from 15 residues. Germline CDR1 and CDR2: MNHEY and SMNVEV (reference sequence).

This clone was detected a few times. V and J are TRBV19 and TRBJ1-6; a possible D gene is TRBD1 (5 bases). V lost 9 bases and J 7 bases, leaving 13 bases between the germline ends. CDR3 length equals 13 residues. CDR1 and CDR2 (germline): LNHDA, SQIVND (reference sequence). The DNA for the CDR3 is TGTGCCAGCGATGCCCGGGGGAATTCACCCCTCCACTTT. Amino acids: CASDARGNSPLHF.

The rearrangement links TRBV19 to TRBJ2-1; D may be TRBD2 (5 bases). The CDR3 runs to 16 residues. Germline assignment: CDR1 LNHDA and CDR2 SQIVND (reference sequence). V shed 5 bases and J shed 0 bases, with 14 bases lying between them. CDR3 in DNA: TGTGCCAGTAGTCGGGGTGTAGGGTCCTCCTACAATGAGCAGTTCTTC. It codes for CASSRGVGSSYNEQFF.

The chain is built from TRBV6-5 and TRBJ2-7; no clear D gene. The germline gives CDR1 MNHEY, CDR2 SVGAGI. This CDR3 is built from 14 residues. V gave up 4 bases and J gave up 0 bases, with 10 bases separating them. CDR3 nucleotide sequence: TGTGCCAGCAGTTTTCGTATATTCTCCTACGAGCAGTACTTC. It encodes CASSFRIFSYEQYF.

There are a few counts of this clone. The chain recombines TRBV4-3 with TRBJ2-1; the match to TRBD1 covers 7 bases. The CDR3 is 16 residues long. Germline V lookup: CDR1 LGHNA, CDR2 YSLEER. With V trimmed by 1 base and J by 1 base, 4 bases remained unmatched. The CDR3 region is CASSQGAGGSYNEQFF. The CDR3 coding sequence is TGCGCCAGCAGCCAAGGGGCAGGGGGTTCCTACAATGAGCAGTTCTTC.

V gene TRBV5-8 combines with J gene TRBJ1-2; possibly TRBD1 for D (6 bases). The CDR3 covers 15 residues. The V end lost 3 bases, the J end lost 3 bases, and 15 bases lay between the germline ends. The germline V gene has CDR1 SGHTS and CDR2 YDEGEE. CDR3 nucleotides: TGTGCCAGCAGCTCCGGAAGGGGGGCGGACTATGGCTACACCTTC. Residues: CASSSGRGADYGYTF.

CDR3 residues: CASSGGTGPVYEQYF. The CDR3 DNA reads as TGTGCCAGTAGTGGAGGGACAGGCCCCGTGTACGAGCAGTACTTC. The rearrangement uses TRBV19 and TRBJ2-7, with 8 bases that match TRBD1. V dropped 5 bases and J dropped 4; count of bases not matched to a gene: 10. The length of the CDR3 is 15 residues. Germline CDR1 reads LNHDA; CDR2 reads SQIVND (reference sequence).

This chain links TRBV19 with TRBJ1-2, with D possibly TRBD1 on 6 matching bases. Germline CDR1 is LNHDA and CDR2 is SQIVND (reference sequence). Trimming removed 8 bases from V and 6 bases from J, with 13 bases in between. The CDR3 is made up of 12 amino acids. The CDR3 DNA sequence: TGTGCCAGTGCCACAGGGCGAAATGGCTACACCTTC. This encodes CASATGRNGYTF.

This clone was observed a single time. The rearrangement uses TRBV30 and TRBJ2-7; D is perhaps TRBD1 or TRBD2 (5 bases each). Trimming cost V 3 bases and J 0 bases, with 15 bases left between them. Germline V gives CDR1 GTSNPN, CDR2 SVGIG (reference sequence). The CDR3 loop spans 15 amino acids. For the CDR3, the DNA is TGTGCCTGGAGCTCAACGGGGCGTAGCTCCTACGAGCAGTACTTC. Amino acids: CAWSSTGRSSYEQYF.

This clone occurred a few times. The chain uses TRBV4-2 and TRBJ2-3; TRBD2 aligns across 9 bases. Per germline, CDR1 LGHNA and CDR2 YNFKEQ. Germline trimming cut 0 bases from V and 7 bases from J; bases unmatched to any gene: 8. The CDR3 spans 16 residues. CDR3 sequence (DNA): TGTGCCAGCAGCCAAGAACCAGCGGGGGGCGGTCATACGCAGTATTTT. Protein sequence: CASSQEPAGGGHTQYF.

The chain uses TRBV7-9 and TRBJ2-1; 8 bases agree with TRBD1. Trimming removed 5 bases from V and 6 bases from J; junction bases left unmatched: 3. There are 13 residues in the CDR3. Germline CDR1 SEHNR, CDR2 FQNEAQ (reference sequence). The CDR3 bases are TGTGCCAGCAGCCGAGACAGGGGCAATGAGCAGTTCTTC. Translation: CASSRDRGNEQFF.

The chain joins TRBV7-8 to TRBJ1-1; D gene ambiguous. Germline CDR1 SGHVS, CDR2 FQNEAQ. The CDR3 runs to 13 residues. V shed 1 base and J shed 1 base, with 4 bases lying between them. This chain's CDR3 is CASSLEPNTEAFF. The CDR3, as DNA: TGTGCCAGCAGCTTAGAACCGAACACTGAAGCTTTCTTT.

The CDR3: CASSLGQGSTGELFF. CDR3 DNA sequence: TGTGCCAGCAGCTTAGGGCAGGGGAGCACCGGGGAGCTGTTTTTT. V is TRBV11-3 and J is TRBJ2-2, with D possibly TRBD1 on 6 matching bases. Germline V gene sequence: CDR1 SGHNT, CDR2 YENEEA. This CDR3 spans 15 amino acids. The V and J ends lost 1 base and 4 bases respectively, with 10 bases between them.

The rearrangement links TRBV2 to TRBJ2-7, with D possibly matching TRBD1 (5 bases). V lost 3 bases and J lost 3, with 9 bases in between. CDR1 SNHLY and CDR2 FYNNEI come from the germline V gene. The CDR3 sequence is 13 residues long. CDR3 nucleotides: TGTGCCAGCAGTGATACAGGCAACTACGAGCAGTACTTC. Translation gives CASSDTGNYEQYF.

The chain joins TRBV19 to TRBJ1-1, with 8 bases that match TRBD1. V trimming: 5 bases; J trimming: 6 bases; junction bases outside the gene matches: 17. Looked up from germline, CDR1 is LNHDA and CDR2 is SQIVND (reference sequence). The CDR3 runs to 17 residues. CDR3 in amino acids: CASSLQTGAMGTAEAFF. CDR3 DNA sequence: TGTGCCAGTAGTCTCCAGACAGGGGCGATGGGGACAGCTGAAGCTTTCTTT.

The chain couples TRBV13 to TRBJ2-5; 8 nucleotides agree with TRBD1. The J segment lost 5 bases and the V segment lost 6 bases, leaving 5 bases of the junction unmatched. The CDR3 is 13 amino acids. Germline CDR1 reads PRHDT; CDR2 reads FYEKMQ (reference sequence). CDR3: CASRDRVAETQYF. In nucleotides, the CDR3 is TGTGCCAGCAGGGACAGGGTGGCGGAGACCCAGTACTTC.

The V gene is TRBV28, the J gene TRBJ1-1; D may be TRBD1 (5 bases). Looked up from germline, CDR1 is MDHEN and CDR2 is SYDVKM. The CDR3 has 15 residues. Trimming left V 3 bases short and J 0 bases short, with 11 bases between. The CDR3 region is CASSFMAGMNTEAFF. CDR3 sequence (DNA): TGTGCCAGCAGTTTCATGGCAGGGATGAACACTGAAGCTTTCTTT.

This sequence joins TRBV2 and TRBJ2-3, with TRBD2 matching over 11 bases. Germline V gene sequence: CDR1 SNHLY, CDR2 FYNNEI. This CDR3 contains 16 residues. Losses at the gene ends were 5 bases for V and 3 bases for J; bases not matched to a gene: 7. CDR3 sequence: CASSRRLAGSTDTQYF. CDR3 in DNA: TGTGCCAGCAGTAGGCGACTAGCGGGGTCGACAGATACGCAGTATTTT.

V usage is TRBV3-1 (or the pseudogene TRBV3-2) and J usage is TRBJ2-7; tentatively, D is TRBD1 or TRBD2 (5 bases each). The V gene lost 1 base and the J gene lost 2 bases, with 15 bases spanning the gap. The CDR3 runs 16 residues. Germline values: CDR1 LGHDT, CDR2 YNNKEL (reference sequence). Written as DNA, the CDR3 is TGTGCCAGCAGCCAAGGGGTGTCAGGGAGAACCTACGAGCAGTACTTC. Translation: CASSQGVSGRTYEQYF.

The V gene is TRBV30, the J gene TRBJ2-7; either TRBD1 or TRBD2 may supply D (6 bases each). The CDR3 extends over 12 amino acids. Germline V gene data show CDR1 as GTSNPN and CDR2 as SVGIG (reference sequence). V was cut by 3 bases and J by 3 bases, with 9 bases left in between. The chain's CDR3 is CAWSRGGYEQYF. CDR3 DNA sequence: TGTGCCTGGAGCAGGGGAGGCTACGAGCAGTACTTC.

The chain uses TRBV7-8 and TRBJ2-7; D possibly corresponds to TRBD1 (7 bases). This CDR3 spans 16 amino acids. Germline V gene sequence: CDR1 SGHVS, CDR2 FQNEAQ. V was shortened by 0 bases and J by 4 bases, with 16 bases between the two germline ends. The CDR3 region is CASSLARRGQGYEQYF. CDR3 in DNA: TGTGCCAGCAGCTTAGCGCGGAGGGGGCAGGGGTACGAGCAGTACTTC. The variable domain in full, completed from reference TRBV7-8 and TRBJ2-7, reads GAGVSQSPRYKVAKRGQDVALRCDPISGHVSLFWYQQALGQGPEFLTYFQNEAQLDKSGLPSDRFFAERPEGSVSTLKIQRTQQEDSAVYLCASSLARRGQGYEQYFGPGTRLTVT.

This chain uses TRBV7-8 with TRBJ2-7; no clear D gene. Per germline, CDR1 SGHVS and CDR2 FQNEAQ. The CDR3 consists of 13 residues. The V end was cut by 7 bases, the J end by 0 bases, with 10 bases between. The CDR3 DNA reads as TGTGCCAGCATGGGCGGCAGCTCCTACGAGCAGTACTTC. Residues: CASMGGSSYEQYF.